The clone carrying this TCR beta chain was counted between two and nine times. The V end lost 4 bases, the J end lost 8 bases, and 11 bases lay between the germline ends. CDR3 length equals 12 residues. Germline V lookup: CDR1 SQVTM, CDR2 ANQGSEA. TCRbeta library preparation incorporated unique molecular identifiers. Each CDR3 protein is one row after TCRdb ran MiXCR on the PCR reads. The table has about 600,000 distinct CDR3 sequences, about 10% seen once. The sample originates from a study of T-cell reconstitution after alpha-beta-depleted transplantation in children. The clonotype originates from a human donor who donated a stem cell graft to a child with acute myeloid leukemia. Specimen: PBMCs from the stem cell graft donor, collected from the stem cell graft. This sequence joins TRBV29-1 and TRBJ1-4; D perhaps matches TRBD1 (5 bases). DNA for the CDR3: TGCAGCGTTGGCGGGGGGGACGAAAAACTGTTTTTT. As protein: CSVGGGDEKLFF.